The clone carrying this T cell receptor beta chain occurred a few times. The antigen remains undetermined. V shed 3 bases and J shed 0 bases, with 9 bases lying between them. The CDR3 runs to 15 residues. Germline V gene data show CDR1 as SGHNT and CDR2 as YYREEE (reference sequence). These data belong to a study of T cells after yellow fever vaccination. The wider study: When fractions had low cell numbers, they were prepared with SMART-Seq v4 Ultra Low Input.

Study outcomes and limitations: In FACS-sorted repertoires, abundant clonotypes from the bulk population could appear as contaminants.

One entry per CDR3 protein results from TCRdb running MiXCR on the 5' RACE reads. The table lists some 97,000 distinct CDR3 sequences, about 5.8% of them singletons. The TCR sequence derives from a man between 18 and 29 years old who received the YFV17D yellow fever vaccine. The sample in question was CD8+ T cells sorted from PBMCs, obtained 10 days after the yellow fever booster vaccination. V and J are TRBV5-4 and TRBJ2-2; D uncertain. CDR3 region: CASSWSSANTGELFF. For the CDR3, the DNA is TGTGCCAGCAGCTGGAGCAGCGCGAACACCGGGGAGCTGTTTTTT.